This T cell receptor beta chain came from a study of T cell responses to AZD1222 COVID-19 vaccine. Study-wide points: Nearly half of the spike-specific TCRs reportedly recognize variant regions that carry no mutations.

CDR3 length: 11 amino acids. CDR1 SGHRS and CDR2 YFSETQ come from the germline V gene. V dropped 0 bases and J dropped 7 bases, with 4 bases sitting between them. Worth noting for this clone: Its antigen is unknown.

Libraries were prepared by immunoSEQ multiplex PCR; TCRdb keeps only in-frame clonotypes and omits some of them. Among over 65,000 clones listed, about 90% were seen once. The sequence came from an adult in good health. This chain links TRBV5-1 with TRBJ1-2; D ambiguous. The sample was peripheral blood, taken on day 0 of MenACWY control vaccination. The CDR3 DNA reads TGCGCCAGCAGCTTGGGCGGTGGCTACACCTTC. Translating gives CASSLGGGYTF.